What follows are 11 T cell receptor beta chains derived from one specimen sequenced in a study of cytomegalovirus exposure and HLA in healthy donors. Vbeta (60) and Jbeta (13) primers were used in the PCR. Profiled with immunoSEQ multiplex PCR; TCRdb holds only in-frame clones, not every one. This sample has 180,000 or so clones, with over 65% found just once. Input material: PBMCs. All receptors come from a man in his late teens or twenties in good health and CMV-seronegative.

This clone showed up just a few times. The junction does not match germline at one end; this may be a read error. This chain uses TRBV7-9 with TRBJ1-5; 8 bases agree with TRBD1. CDR3 size: 17 residues. In germline, CDR1 is SEHNR, CDR2 FQNEAQ (reference sequence). In DNA form, the CDR3 reads TGTTCCAGCAGCCCTACAGGGGGAGGGGGATTAAATCAGCCCCAGCATTTT. It is translated as CSSSPTGGGGLNQPQHF. The full variable domain, completed using reference TRBV7-9 and TRBJ1-5, is DTGVSQNPRHKITKRGQNVTFRCDPISEHNRLYWYRQTLGQGPEFLTYFQNEAQLEKSRLLSDRFSAERPKGSFSTLEIQRTEQGDSAMYLCSSSPTGGGGLNQPQHFGDGTRLSIL.

This clone was seen a handful of times. This chain joins TRBV30 and TRBJ1-2; perhaps TRBD1 as D (5 bases). In germline, CDR1 is GTSNPN, CDR2 SVGIG (reference sequence). Trimming took off 4 bases at V and 0 bases at J, with 12 bases between the two ends. This CDR3 has 14 residues. The CDR3 coding sequence is TGTGCCTGGATGGGGCAGAGCGCTAACTATGGCTACACCTTC. Translated: CAWMGQSANYGYTF.

The V call is TRBV5-4, the J call TRBJ1-2, with a tentative D call TRBD1 (6 bases). V lost 3 bases and J lost 8, with 14 bases in between. Germline V gene data show CDR1 as SGHNT and CDR2 as YYREEE (reference sequence). CDR3 size: 13 residues. The CDR3: CASSSWGQQGYTF. CDR3 sequence (DNA): TGTGCCAGCAGCTCCTGGGGGCAGCAAGGCTACACCTTC.

This chain links TRBV7-9 with TRBJ2-7; D call uncertain. This CDR3 has 14 amino acids. V shed 1 base and J shed 2 bases, with 9 bases lying between them. CDR1 is SEHNR, CDR2 FQNEAQ, per germline (reference sequence). CDR3 amino acids: CASSLVLSPYEQYF. CDR3 in DNA: TGTGCCAGCAGCTTAGTCCTGAGCCCCTACGAGCAGTACTTC.

A single count supports this clone. DNA for the CDR3: TGTGCCAGCAGCTTTTGGGGACAGTCCTACGAGCAGTACTTC. Its protein is CASSFWGQSYEQYF. V gene TRBV7-9 combines with J gene TRBJ2-5, with 7 positions matching TRBD1. The J call may be in error: the DNA end matches TRBJ2-7 better. CDR1 and CDR2 from the germline V gene are SEHNR and FQNEAQ (reference sequence). CDR3 length: 14 amino acids.

The chain is built from TRBV5-4 and TRBJ2-5, with 9 nucleotides matching TRBD2. With 4 bases clipped from V and 4 bases from J, the junction kept 11 bases outside the gene matches. CDR1 is SGHNT and CDR2 is YYREEE in the germline V gene (reference sequence). The CDR3 spans 16 residues. CDR3 DNA sequence: TGTGCCAGCAGCCCGAACGCGGCGGGGGGGCTAGAGACCCAGTACTTC. This sequence encodes CASSPNAAGGLETQYF.

The CDR3 DNA reads TGTGCCAGCAGGGAGAACAGGGGCAGAGAAAAACTGTTTTTT. Amino acids: CASRENRGREKLFF. This chain joins TRBV6-1 and TRBJ1-4; TRBD1 matches 7 bases. CDR3 length equals 14 residues. Losses at the gene ends were 6 bases for V and 8 bases for J; bases not matched to a gene: 9. Germline V gene data show CDR1 as MNHNS and CDR2 as SASEGT.

This clone was counted a few times. The chain links TRBV4-3 to TRBJ1-2; TRBD1 might be the D (5 bases). V lost 3 bases and J 0 bases, leaving 20 bases between the germline ends. The CDR3 totals 18 residues. Looked up from germline, CDR1 is LGHNA and CDR2 is YSLEER. The CDR3 loop is CASSHYLRVVGPNYGYTF. The CDR3 DNA reads TGCGCCAGCAGCCACTACCTCAGGGTGGTGGGGCCTAACTATGGCTACACCTTC.

The rearrangement links TRBV5-1 to TRBJ2-7; D possibly corresponds to TRBD1 (6 bases). The CDR3 runs 12 residues. The V end lost 5 bases, the J end lost 4 bases, and 10 bases lay between the germline ends. Germline-derived CDR1 and CDR2 are SGHRS and YFSETQ. The CDR3 is CASSPGQYEQYF. CDR3 sequence (DNA): TGCGCCAGCAGTCCCGGACAGTACGAGCAGTACTTC.

The genes are TRBV5-1 and TRBJ2-7; 7 nucleotides line up with TRBD1. With V trimmed by 4 bases and J by 6 bases, 19 bases remained unmatched. The V gene's germline CDR1 is SGHRS and CDR2 YFSETQ. This CDR3 comprises 17 residues. The CDR3 spells CASSPGYRGWDNAEQYF. The CDR3 DNA is TGCGCCAGCAGCCCGGGCTACAGGGGTTGGGACAATGCCGAGCAGTACTTC.

The rearrangement uses TRBV7-8 and TRBJ2-7, with D maybe TRBD2 (6 bases). Germline CDR1 is SGHVS and CDR2 is FQNEAQ. Trimming took off 1 base at V and 3 bases at J, with 10 bases between the two ends. This CDR3 is built from 14 residues. The CDR3 reads CASSLGDFVYEQYF. CDR3 nucleotides: TGTGCCAGCAGCTTAGGGGACTTCGTCTACGAGCAGTACTTC. The full variable domain, rest sourced from reference TRBV7-8 and TRBJ2-7, is GAGVSQSPRYKVAKRGQDVALRCDPISGHVSLFWYQQALGQGPEFLTYFQNEAQLDKSGLPSDRFFAERPEGSVSTLKIQRTQQEDSAVYLCASSLGDFVYEQYFGPGTRLTVT.